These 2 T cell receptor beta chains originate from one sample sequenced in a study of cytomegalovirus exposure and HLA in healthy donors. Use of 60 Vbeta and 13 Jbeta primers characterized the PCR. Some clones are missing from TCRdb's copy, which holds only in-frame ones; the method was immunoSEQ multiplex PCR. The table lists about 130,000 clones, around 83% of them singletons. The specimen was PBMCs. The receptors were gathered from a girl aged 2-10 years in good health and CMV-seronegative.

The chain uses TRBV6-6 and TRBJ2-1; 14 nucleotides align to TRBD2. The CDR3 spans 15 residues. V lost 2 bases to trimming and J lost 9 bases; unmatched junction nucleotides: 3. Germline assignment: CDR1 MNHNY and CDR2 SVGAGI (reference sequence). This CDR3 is CASSYPGTSGGEQFF. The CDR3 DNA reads TGTGCCAGCAGTTACCCCGGGACTAGCGGGGGTGAGCAGTTCTTC.

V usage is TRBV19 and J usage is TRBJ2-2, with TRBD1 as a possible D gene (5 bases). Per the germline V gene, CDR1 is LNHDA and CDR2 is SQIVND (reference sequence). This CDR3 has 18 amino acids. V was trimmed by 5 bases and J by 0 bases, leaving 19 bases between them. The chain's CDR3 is CASSSDIQPLANTGELFF. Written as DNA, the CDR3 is TGTGCCAGTAGTTCGGACATCCAACCTCTTGCGAACACCGGGGAGCTGTTTTTT.